This T cell receptor (beta chain) was obtained from a study of shared clonotypes between healthy human individuals. Findings of the study overall: Clonotype sharing among donors was thought likely to change with sequencing depth. Naive subsets generally had larger estimated richness than memory subsets. Non-shared clonotypes had lower generation probabilities than those shared by all four donors.

A word on this clone: No antigen is known for it.

Produced via immunoSEQ multiplex PCR; TCRdb's table is partial and in-frame only. Here the sample spans some 700,000 clones, 90% being singletons. CD45RO+ cells were combined with CCR7-negative CD45RA+ TemRA cells to form CD8 memory. This CDR3 comprises 17 residues. Losses at the gene ends were 0 bases for V and 4 bases for J; bases not matched to a gene: 5. Germline V gives CDR1 LNHNV, CDR2 YYDKDF (reference sequence). The sequence came from a man aged 18 to 30 in good health. Some clones in this sample may be carry-over from other donors' samples. This rearrangement joins TRBV15 to TRBJ2-1; TRBD2 aligns across 11 bases. The sequenced sample was memory CD8+ T cells from PBMCs. Subset: CD45RO+ cells pooled with CCR7-negative TemRA cells. CDR3 coding DNA: TGTGCCACCAGCAGAGAAGGGAGACTAGCGGGATACAATGAGCAGTTCTTC. Encoded protein: CATSREGRLAGYNEQFF.